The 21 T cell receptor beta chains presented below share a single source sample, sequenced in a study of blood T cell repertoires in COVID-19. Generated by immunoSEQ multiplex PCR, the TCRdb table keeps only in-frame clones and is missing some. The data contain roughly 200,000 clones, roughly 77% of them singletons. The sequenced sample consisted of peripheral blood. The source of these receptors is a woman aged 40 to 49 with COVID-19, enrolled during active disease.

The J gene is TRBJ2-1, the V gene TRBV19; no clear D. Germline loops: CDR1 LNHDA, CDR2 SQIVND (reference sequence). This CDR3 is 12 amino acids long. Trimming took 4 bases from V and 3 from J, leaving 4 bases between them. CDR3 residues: CASSNSYNEQFF. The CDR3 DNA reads TGTGCCAGTAGTAATAGCTACAATGAGCAGTTCTTC.

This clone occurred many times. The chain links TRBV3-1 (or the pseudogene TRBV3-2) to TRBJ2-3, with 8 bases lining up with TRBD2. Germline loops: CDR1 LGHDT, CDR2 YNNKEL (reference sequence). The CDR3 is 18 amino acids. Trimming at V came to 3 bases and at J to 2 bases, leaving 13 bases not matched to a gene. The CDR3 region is CASSHTTGDSGVTDTQYF. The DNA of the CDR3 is TGTGCCAGCAGCCACACAACCGGGGATAGCGGGGTCACAGATACGCAGTATTTT.

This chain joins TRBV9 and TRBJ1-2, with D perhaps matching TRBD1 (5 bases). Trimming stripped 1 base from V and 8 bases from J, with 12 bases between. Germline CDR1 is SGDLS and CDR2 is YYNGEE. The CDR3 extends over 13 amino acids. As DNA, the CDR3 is TGTGCCAGCAGCGTAACGGGGGTGGGAGGCTACACCTTC. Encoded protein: CASSVTGVGGYTF.

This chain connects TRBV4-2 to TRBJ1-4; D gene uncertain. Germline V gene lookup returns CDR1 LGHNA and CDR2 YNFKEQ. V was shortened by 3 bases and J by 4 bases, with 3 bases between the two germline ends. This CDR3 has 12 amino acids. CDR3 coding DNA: TGTGCCAGCAGCCAGAGTAATGAAAAACTGTTTTTT. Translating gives CASSQSNEKLFF.

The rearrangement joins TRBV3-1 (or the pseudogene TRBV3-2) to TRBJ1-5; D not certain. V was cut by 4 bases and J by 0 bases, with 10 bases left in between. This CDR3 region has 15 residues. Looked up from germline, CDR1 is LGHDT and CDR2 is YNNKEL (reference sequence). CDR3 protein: CASSLSGSSNQPQHF. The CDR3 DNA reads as TGTGCCAGCAGCCTCTCCGGGAGTAGCAATCAGCCCCAGCATTTT.

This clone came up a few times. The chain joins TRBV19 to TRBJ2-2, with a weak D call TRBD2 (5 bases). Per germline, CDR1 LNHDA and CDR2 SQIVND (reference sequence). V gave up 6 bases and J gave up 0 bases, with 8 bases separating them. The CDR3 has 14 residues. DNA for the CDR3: TGTGCCAGTAGACCCGGGGCGAACACCGGGGAGCTGTTTTTT. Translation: CASRPGANTGELFF.

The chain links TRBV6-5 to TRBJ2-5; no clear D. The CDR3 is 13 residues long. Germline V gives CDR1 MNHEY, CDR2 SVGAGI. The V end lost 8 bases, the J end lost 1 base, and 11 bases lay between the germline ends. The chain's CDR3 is CASSRAPQETQYF. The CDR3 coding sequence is TGTGCCAGCTCCCGAGCCCCCCAAGAGACCCAGTACTTC.

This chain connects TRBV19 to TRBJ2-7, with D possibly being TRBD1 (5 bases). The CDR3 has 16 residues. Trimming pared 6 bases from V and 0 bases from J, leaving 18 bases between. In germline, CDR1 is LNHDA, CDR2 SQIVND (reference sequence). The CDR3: CASRYRGKRGSYEQYF. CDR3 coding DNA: TGTGCCAGTAGATATCGTGGCAAAAGGGGCTCCTACGAGCAGTACTTC.

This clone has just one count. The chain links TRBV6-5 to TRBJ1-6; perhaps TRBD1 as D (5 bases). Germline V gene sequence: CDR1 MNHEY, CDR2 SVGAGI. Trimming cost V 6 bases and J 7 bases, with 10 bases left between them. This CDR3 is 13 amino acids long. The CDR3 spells CASRDTNNSPLHF. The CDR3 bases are TGTGCCAGCAGGGACACGAACAATTCACCCCTCCACTTT.

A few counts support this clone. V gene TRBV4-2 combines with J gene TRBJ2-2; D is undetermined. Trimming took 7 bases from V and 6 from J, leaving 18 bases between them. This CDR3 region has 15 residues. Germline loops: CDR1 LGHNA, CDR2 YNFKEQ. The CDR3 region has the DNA TGTGCCAGCACCCTCCGTGCGGCCGACCCCGGGGAGCTGTTTTTT. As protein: CASTLRAADPGELFF.

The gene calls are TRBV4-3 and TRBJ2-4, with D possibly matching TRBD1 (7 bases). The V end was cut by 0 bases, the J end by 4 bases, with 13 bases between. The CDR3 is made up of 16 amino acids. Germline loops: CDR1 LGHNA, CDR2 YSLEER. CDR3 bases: TGCGCCAGCAGCCAAGACAGGGGGGCAGTAAAAAACATTCAGTACTTC. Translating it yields CASSQDRGAVKNIQYF.

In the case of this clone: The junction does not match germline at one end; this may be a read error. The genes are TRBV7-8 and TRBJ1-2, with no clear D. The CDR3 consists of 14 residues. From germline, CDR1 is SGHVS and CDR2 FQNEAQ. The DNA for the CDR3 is TGTGCCAGCAGCTTAGTGAGGGTGGACTACGGCTACACCTTC. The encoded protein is CASSLVRVDYGYTF.

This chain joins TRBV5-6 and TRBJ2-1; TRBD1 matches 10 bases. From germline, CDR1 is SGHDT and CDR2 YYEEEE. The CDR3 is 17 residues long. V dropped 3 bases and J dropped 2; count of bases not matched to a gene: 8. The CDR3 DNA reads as TGTGCCAGCAGCTCCCGAACGACAGGGGGCGCCTACAATGAGCAGTTCTTC. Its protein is CASSSRTTGGAYNEQFF.

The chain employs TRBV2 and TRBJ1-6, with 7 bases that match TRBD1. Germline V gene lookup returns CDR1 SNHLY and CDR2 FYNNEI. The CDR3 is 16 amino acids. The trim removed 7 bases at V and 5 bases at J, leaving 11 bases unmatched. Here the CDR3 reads CASTLMTGSDNSPLHF. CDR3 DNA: TGTGCCAGCACCCTAATGACAGGGTCAGATAATTCACCCCTCCACTTT.

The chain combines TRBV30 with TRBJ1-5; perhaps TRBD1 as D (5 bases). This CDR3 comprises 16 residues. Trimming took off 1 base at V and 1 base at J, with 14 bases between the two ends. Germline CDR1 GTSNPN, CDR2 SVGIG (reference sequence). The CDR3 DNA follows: TGTGCCTGGAGTGGCCCGGACAAGGGAAGCAATCAGCCCCAGCATTTT. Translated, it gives CAWSGPDKGSNQPQHF. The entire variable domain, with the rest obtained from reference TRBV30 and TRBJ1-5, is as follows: SQTIHQWPATLVQPVGSPLSLECTVEGTSNPNLYWYRQAAGRGLQLLFYSVGIGQISSEVPQNLSASRPQDRQFILSSKKLLLSDSGFYLCAWSGPDKGSNQPQHFGDGTRLSIL.

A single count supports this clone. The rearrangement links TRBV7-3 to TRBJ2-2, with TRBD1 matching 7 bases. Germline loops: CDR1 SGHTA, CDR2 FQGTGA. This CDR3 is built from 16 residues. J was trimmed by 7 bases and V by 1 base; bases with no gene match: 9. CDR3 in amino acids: CASSLSRDSLGGELFF. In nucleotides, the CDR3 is TGTGCCAGCAGCTTAAGTCGGGACAGCCTCGGCGGGGAGCTGTTTTTT.

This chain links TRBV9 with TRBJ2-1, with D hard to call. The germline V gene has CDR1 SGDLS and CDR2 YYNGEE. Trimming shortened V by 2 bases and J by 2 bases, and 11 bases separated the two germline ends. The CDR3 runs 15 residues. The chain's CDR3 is CASSVIQATYNEQFF. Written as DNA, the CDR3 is TGTGCCAGCAGCGTTATTCAGGCGACCTACAATGAGCAGTTCTTC.

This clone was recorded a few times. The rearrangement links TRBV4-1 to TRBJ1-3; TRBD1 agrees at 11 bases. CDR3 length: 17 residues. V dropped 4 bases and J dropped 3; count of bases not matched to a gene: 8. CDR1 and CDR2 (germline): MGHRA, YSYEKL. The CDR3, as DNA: TGCGCCAGCAGCCCAAACCCGGGACAGGGGGTTGGAAACACCATATATTTT. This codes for CASSPNPGQGVGNTIYF.

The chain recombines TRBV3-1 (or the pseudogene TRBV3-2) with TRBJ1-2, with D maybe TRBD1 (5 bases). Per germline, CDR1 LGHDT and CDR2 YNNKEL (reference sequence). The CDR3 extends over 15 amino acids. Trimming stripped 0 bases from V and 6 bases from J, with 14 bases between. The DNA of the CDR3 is TGTGCCAGCAGCCAAGATACGGCAGGGTGGGATGGCTACACCTTC. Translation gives CASSQDTAGWDGYTF.

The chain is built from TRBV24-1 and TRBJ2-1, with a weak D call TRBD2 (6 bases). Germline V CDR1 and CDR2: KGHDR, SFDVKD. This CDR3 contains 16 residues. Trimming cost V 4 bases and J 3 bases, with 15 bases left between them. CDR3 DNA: TGTGCCACCAGTGACGGGCCCGGGACTGGCTACAATGAGCAGTTCTTC. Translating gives CATSDGPGTGYNEQFF.

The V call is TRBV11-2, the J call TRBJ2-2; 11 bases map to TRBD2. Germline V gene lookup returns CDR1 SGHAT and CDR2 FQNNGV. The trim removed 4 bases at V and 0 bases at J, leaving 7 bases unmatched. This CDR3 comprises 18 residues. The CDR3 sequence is CASSSLNSGRANTGELFF. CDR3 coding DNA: TGTGCCAGCAGCTCCCTGAATAGCGGGAGGGCGAACACCGGGGAGCTGTTTTTT.